Listed here are 20 T cell receptor beta chains from one sample, sequenced in a study of response to subunit inactivated influenza vaccine. A single record per CDR3 protein comes from TCRdb applying MiXCR to the RT-PCR reads. The sample lists under 850,000 distinct CDR3 sequences, around 20% occurring once. Specimen: PBMCs from blood, collected roughly 5 days after vaccination. The receptors were sampled from a man between 50 and 59 years old who received an inactivated influenza vaccine.

This clonotype came up a few times. This sequence joins TRBV29-1 and TRBJ2-3; D might be TRBD1 (6 bases). The germline V and J ends were trimmed by 4 bases and 3 bases, with 17 bases remaining between them. The CDR3 totals 15 residues. Germline-derived CDR1 and CDR2 are SQVTM and ANQGSEA. The CDR3 reads CSVVARGFKTDTQYF. CDR3 nucleotides: TGCAGCGTTGTGGCCAGGGGTTTTAAAACAGATACGCAGTATTTT.

This chain connects TRBV24-1 to TRBJ2-3; weak D call: TRBD2 (6 bases). In germline, CDR1 is KGHDR, CDR2 SFDVKD. CDR3 size: 13 residues. V lost 6 bases and J lost 3, with 9 bases in between. The CDR3 coding sequence is TGTGCCACCAGTCGGGAGCCGACAGATACGCAGTATTTT. Its translation: CATSREPTDTQYF.

The genes are TRBV20-1 and TRBJ2-7, with D possibly TRBD2 on 5 matching bases. Per the germline V gene, CDR1 is DFQATT and CDR2 is SNEGSKA (reference sequence). V was trimmed by 1 base and J by 1 base, leaving 17 bases between them. CDR3 length: 16 amino acids. CDR3 coding DNA: TGCAGTGCTAGAGCGAGGGTTGGTTTACAGTCCTACGAGCAGTACTTC. Translation gives CSARARVGLQSYEQYF.

The chain combines TRBV2 with TRBJ2-1; 7 bases are shared with TRBD1. The ends lost 5 bases at V and 3 bases at J; junction bases unmatched: 7. The CDR3 has 15 amino acids. CDR1 and CDR2 (germline): SNHLY, FYNNEI. CDR3 coding DNA: TGTGCCAGCAGTCACAGGGGTGGGCGCTACAATGAGCAGTTCTTC. Its protein is CASSHRGGRYNEQFF.

The chain links TRBV24-1 to TRBJ2-5; weak D call: TRBD1 (6 bases). This CDR3 is 18 amino acids long. With 4 bases removed from V and 1 base from J, the gap between germline ends came to 21 bases. Per germline, CDR1 KGHDR and CDR2 SFDVKD. The CDR3 loop is CATSETGTLLGGQETQYF. In nucleotides, the CDR3 is TGTGCCACCAGTGAAACCGGGACGCTACTAGGGGGCCAAGAGACCCAGTACTTC.

This clonotype came up a few times. The gene calls are TRBV6-6 and TRBJ1-3, with D perhaps TRBD1 (5 bases). This CDR3 comprises 12 residues. Trimming pared 6 bases from V and 7 bases from J, leaving 10 bases between. Germline loops: CDR1 MNHNY, CDR2 SVGAGI (reference sequence). The CDR3 sequence: CASSQGLNTIYF. The CDR3, as DNA: TGTGCCAGCAGCCAGGGACTGAACACCATATATTTT.

The chain couples TRBV12-3 or TRBV12-4 to TRBJ2-2; D call uncertain. The CDR3 has 12 residues. V was trimmed by 6 bases and J by 7 bases, leaving 9 bases between them. The CDR3: CASRRRGGELFF. DNA for the CDR3: TGTGCCAGCAGGAGGCGCGGCGGGGAGCTGTTTTTT.

J is TRBJ2-7 and V is TRBV7-8; D is undetermined. The CDR3 spans 12 residues. V lost 4 bases to trimming and J lost 5 bases, with 9 bases between them. The V gene's germline CDR1 is SGHVS and CDR2 FQNEAQ. The DNA of the CDR3 is TGTGCCAGCAGCTCTTACATGGACGAGCAGTACTTC. This gives the protein CASSSYMDEQYF. Based on the CDR3 plus reference TRBV7-8 and TRBJ2-7, the full variable domain is GAGVSQSPRYKVAKRGQDVALRCDPISGHVSLFWYQQALGQGPEFLTYFQNEAQLDKSGLPSDRFFAERPEGSVSTLKIQRTQQEDSAVYLCASSSYMDEQYFGPGTRLTVT.

Ten or more counts support this clonotype. V is TRBV7-2 and J is TRBJ2-7; no firm D call. Trimming stripped 2 bases from V and 3 bases from J, with 8 bases between. The CDR3 has 13 amino acids. CDR1 and CDR2 from the germline V gene are SGHTA and FQGNSA. The CDR3 loop reads CASSLTLGYEQYF. In DNA, the CDR3 is TGTGCCAGCAGCTTAACTCTCGGCTACGAGCAGTACTTC.

J is TRBJ2-2 and V is TRBV21-1; the table's D call TRBD2 went unverified against the DNA. TRBV21-1 counts as a pseudogene. CDR3 length equals 16 residues. The chain's CDR3 is CASSTSGRENTGELFF. The CDR3 coding sequence is TGTGCCAGCAGCACTAGCGGGAGGGAGAACACCGGGGAGCTGTTTTTT.

In its sample, this clonotype was seen a few times. The chain links TRBV27 to TRBJ1-5; weak D call: TRBD1 (6 bases). The CDR3 is made up of 16 amino acids. Trimming took 5 bases from V and 3 from J, leaving 17 bases between them. Germline V gives CDR1 MNHEY, CDR2 SMNVEV (reference sequence). CDR3 sequence (DNA): TGTGCCAGCAGTAGGGGCGGGGGGCGCACCAATCAGCCCCAGCATTTT. It is translated as CASSRGGGRTNQPQHF.

Many counts were recorded for this clonotype. This chain joins TRBV7-2 and TRBJ2-1; the D is unclear. This CDR3 comprises 14 residues. From germline, CDR1 is SGHTA and CDR2 FQGNSA. Between the trimmed V and J ends, which lost 5 bases and 4 bases, there was a span of 12 bases. The CDR3 sequence is CASSRGLTYNEQFF. The CDR3 DNA reads as TGTGCCAGCAGCAGAGGCCTCACTTACAATGAGCAGTTCTTC.

This chain uses TRBV30 with TRBJ2-1, with D perhaps matching TRBD1 (7 bases). CDR1 and CDR2 from the germline V gene are GTSNPN and SVGIG (reference sequence). V was clipped by 5 bases and J by 14 bases, with 16 bases between them. The length of the CDR3 is 11 residues. The DNA of the CDR3 is TGTGCCTGGTTGGAGGGGGCCAACGAGTTCTTC. Protein sequence: CAWLEGANEFF.

This chain connects TRBV20-1 to TRBJ2-7; possibly TRBD2 for D (6 bases). V lost 3 bases and J 0 bases, leaving 12 bases between the germline ends. The germline CDR1 and CDR2 sequences are DFQATT and SNEGSKA (reference sequence). CDR3 size: 14 residues. In DNA, the CDR3 is TGCAGTGCTAGGCCTCACGGGAGCTCCTACGAGCAGTACTTC. Translating it yields CSARPHGSSYEQYF.

This clonotype came up a few times. The rearrangement uses TRBV7-2 and TRBJ1-2; 10 nucleotides line up with TRBD1. The CDR3 length is 17 residues. The germline CDR1 and CDR2 sequences are SGHTA and FQGNSA. V lost 1 base, J lost 5 bases, and 10 bases stayed unmatched. The CDR3, as DNA: TGTGCCAGCAGCTTAGGACAGGGGGCCAGCTCCCCTTATGGCTACACCTTC. Translating gives CASSLGQGASSPYGYTF.

This chain links TRBV30 with TRBJ2-1; D is uncertain. The germline gives CDR1 GTSNPN, CDR2 SVGIG (reference sequence). With 0 bases removed from V and 7 bases from J, the gap between germline ends came to 10 bases. The CDR3 sequence is 13 residues long. The CDR3 sequence: CAWSVALPNEQFF. The DNA for the CDR3 is TGTGCCTGGAGTGTCGCCCTCCCGAATGAGCAGTTCTTC.

This clonotype was recorded a few times. V and J are TRBV6-2 or TRBV6-3 and TRBJ2-7; 10 bases line up with TRBD2. V shed 6 bases and J 6 bases; nucleotides not matched to a gene: 11. The germline CDR1 and CDR2 sequences are MNHEY and SVGEGT. This CDR3 region has 15 residues. CDR3 DNA sequence: TGTGCCAGCAGACAAAGCGGGGGGGAAGGACGCGAGCAGTACTTC. Encoded protein: CASRQSGGEGREQYF.

This chain connects TRBV6-1 to TRBJ2-6; D not certain. CDR3 length: 13 residues. Germline CDR1 reads MNHNS; CDR2 reads SASEGT. V was cut by 10 bases and J by 2 bases, with 9 bases left in between. CDR3 nucleotide sequence: TGTGCCACCTCTTCTCCTGGGGCCAACGTCCTGACTTTC. Translating it yields CATSSPGANVLTF.

The rearrangement joins TRBV29-1 to TRBJ1-1; 8 bases map to TRBD1. CDR3 length: 13 amino acids. Trimming took 6 bases from V and 2 from J; bases not matched to a gene: 5. Germline V gene lookup returns CDR1 SQVTM and CDR2 ANQGSEA. As DNA, the CDR3 is TGCAGCGTAATTGGGACAGGCAACACTGAAGCTTTCTTT. It translates to CSVIGTGNTEAFF.

This clonotype was counted a few times. The chain couples TRBV5-1 to TRBJ2-3; TRBD2 aligns across 8 bases. Germline V gene sequence: CDR1 SGHRS, CDR2 YFSETQ. This CDR3 has 14 amino acids. V trimming: 3 bases; J trimming: 4 bases; junction bases outside the gene matches: 4. CDR3 nucleotide sequence: TGCGCCAGCAGCTACCAGCGGGGGTCAGATACGCAGTATTTT. This codes for CASSYQRGSDTQYF.